The next 10 T cell receptor beta chains were all read from a single sample in a study of cytomegalovirus exposure and HLA in healthy donors. Primers included in the PCR were 60 Vbeta and 13 Jbeta primers. Using immunoSEQ multiplex PCR, the repertoire was profiled, and TCRdb retains in-frame clones only, with some absent. The sample lists roughly 100,000 clones, 60% to 80% occurring once. Sequencing was carried out using PBMCs. The receptors were gathered from a man aged 50-60 years in good health and CMV-seropositive.

The rearrangement joins TRBV28 to TRBJ2-1, with 9 bases identical to TRBD2. This CDR3 has 15 residues. V was clipped by 11 bases and J by 6 bases; unmatched bases: 14. CDR1 is MDHEN and CDR2 is SYDVKM in the germline V gene. Here the CDR3 reads CACRRREREVNEQFF. The CDR3, as DNA: TGTGCCTGCCGCAGGAGGGAGCGGGAGGTCAATGAGCAGTTCTTC.

This chain connects TRBV5-6 to TRBJ2-6; D remains unclear. The germline CDR1 and CDR2 sequences are SGHDT and YYEEEE. The CDR3 sequence is 17 residues long. The V end was cut by 1 base, the J end by 0 bases, with 11 bases between. In DNA form, the CDR3 reads TGTGCCAGCAGCTTGCCTAGATTTTTCTCTGGGGCCAACGTCCTGACTTTC. Protein: CASSLPRFFSGANVLTF.

This clone was seen only once. The V and J genes are TRBV7-2 and TRBJ1-2, with 8 bases that match TRBD1. CDR3 length equals 13 residues. V gave up 5 bases and J gave up 2 bases; unmatched junction bases: 1. Germline CDR1 reads SGHTA; CDR2 reads FQGNSA. In DNA, the CDR3 is TGTGCCAGCAGCCGGGACAGGAACTATGGCTACACCTTC. Translating it yields CASSRDRNYGYTF.

This rearrangement joins TRBV5-1 to TRBJ2-7; a possible D gene is TRBD1 (5 bases). CDR3 size: 13 residues. Germline V gene sequence: CDR1 SGHRS, CDR2 YFSETQ. V was cut by 0 bases and J by 3 bases, with 7 bases left in between. CDR3 DNA sequence: TGCGCCAGCAGCTTGGGACAGTTCTACGAGCAGTACTTC. Residues: CASSLGQFYEQYF.

This chain links TRBV19 with TRBJ2-7; 10 nucleotides align to TRBD1. V lost 5 bases, J lost 9 bases, and 7 bases stayed unmatched. The CDR3 loop spans 13 amino acids. The V gene's germline CDR1 is LNHDA and CDR2 SQIVND (reference sequence). CDR3 DNA: TGTGCCAGTAGTTATCTCGACAGGGGGCGGCAGTACTTC. Translated: CASSYLDRGRQYF.

The chain has TRBV11-2 and TRBJ1-2; 8 bases map to TRBD1. The CDR3 totals 15 residues. Germline-derived CDR1 and CDR2 are SGHAT and FQNNGV. Germline trimming cut 2 bases from V and 7 bases from J; bases unmatched to any gene: 9. The chain's CDR3 is CASSLLIGQGAGYTF. The CDR3 nucleotides read TGTGCCAGCAGCTTACTGATTGGACAGGGTGCTGGCTACACCTTC.

V gene TRBV14 combines with J gene TRBJ1-5; weak D call: TRBD1 (6 bases). Germline CDR1 is SGHDN and CDR2 is FVKESK. Trimming took off 4 bases at V and 4 bases at J, with 14 bases between the two ends. This CDR3 contains 15 residues. For the CDR3, the DNA is TGTGCCAGCAGCCTTGGAGGGGGGGGAAATCAGCCCCAGCATTTT. Translation gives CASSLGGGGNQPQHF. Full variable domain (remainder filled in from reference TRBV14 and TRBJ1-5): EAGVTQFPSHSVIEKGQTVTLRCDPISGHDNLYWYRRVMGKEIKFLLHFVKESKQDESGMPNNRFLAERTGGTYSTLKVQPAELEDSGVYFCASSLGGGGNQPQHFGDGTRLSIL.

The chain carries TRBV28 and TRBJ2-2, with 8 nucleotides matching TRBD2. Trimming took 3 bases from V and 2 from J; bases not matched to a gene: 5. This CDR3 is built from 16 residues. From germline, CDR1 is MDHEN and CDR2 SYDVKM. CDR3 DNA sequence: TGTGCCAGCAGTTTTCGTGCGGGAGGAAACACCGGGGAGCTGTTTTTT. Translation gives CASSFRAGGNTGELFF.

The rearrangement links TRBV5-1 to TRBJ2-2; TRBD2 is a possible D gene (6 bases). This CDR3 has 16 amino acids. The V end lost 0 bases, the J end lost 7 bases, and 16 bases lay between the germline ends. The germline gives CDR1 SGHRS, CDR2 YFSETQ. CDR3 protein: CASSLAGGTLGGELFF. In DNA, the CDR3 is TGCGCCAGCAGCTTGGCAGGCGGGACGCTCGGCGGGGAGCTGTTTTTT.

The chain couples TRBV18 to TRBJ2-3; no clear D gene. The length of the CDR3 is 14 residues. V lost 3 bases, J lost 5 bases, and 12 bases lay in between. Germline CDR1 and CDR2: KGHSH and LQKENI. This CDR3 reads CASSPYKAVDTQYF. The CDR3 DNA sequence: TGTGCCAGCTCACCCTATAAAGCCGTAGATACGCAGTATTTT.